This T cell receptor (beta chain) derives from a study of T cell changes during pregnancy in multiple sclerosis (dated by TCRdb to the late 2010s). About the study as a whole: Changes in the T cell repertoire over the course of pregnancy were examined in this study in women with multiple sclerosis.

Regarding this clone: The antigen this receptor binds is unknown. Base qualities were left out, and no much larger clone turns up one base away.

The library was obtained by the immunoSEQ multiplex PCR assay. TCRdb mirrors the immuneACCESS table, restricted to in-frame sequences. Some clones are absent from its copies; in checked studies, under half trace to an unresolved V gene, and the reason for the others is unknown. Within this sample are about 110,000 clones, with 80% to 95% of them counted one time only. Jointly, the top ten make up approximately 1.4% of the sample. The material was peripheral blood, obtained in the third trimester of pregnancy. The TCR comes from a female donor with multiple sclerosis, enrolled in a pregnancy study.

The nucleotide sequence is TGCAGCGTTGGGGGGCCTACAGGGGCTGGCTCCTACGAGCAGTACTTC. This sequence encodes CSVGGPTGAGSYEQYF. Here the chain combines TRBV29-1 and TRBJ2-7; 7 bases in the middle match TRBD1. CDR1 SQVTM and CDR2 ANQGSEA were looked up in the germline V gene. Trimming takes 4 bases off V and 0 bases off J; junction bases not matched to a gene: 12. The CDR3, cysteine through phenylalanine, is 16 amino acids long. The entry retains the CDR3 DNA only, 48 bases that are in frame from base 1.